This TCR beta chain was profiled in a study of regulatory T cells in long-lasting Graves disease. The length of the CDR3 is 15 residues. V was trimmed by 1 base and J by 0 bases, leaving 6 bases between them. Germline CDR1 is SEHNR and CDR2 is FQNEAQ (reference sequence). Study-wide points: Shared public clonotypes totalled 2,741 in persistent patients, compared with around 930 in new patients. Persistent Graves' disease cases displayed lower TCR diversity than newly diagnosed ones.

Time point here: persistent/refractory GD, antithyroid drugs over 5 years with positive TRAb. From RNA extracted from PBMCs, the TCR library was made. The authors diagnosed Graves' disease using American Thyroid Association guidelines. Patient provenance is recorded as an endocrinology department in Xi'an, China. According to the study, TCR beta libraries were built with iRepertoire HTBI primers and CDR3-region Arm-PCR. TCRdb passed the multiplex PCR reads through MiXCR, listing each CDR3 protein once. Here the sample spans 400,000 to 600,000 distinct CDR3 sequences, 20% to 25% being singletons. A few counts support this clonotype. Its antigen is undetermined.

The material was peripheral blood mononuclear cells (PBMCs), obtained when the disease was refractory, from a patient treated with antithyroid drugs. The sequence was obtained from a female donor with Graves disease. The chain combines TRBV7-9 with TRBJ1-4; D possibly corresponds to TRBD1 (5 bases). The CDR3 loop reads CASSLGQPTNEKLFF. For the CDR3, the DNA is TGTGCCAGCAGCTTAGGACAGCCAACTAATGAAAAACTGTTTTTT.